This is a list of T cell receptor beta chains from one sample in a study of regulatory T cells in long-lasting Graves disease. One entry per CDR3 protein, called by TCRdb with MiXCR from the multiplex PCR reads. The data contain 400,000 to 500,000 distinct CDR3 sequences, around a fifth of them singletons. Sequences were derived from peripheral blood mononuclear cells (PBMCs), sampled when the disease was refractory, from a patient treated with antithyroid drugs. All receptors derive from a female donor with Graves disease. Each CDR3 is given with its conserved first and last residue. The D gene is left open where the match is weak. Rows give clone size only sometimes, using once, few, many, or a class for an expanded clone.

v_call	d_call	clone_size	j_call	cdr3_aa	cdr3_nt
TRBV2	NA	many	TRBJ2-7	CASSAGGQVQYF	TGTGCCAGCAGTGCGGGCGGTCAAGTGCAGTACTTC
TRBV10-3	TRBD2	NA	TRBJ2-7	CAISEGLANSYEQYF	TGTGCCATCAGTGAGGGACTAGCGAACTCCTACGAGCAGTACTTC
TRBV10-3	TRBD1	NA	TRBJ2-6	CAISDPTGLRSGANVLTF	TGTGCCATCAGTGACCCGACAGGGTTAAGGTCTGGGGCCAACGTCCTGACTTTC
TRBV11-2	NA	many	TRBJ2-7	CASSLESPSYEQYF	TGTGCCAGCAGCTTAGAAAGCCCCTCCTACGAGCAGTACTTC
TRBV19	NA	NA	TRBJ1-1	CASSITRDRLNTEAFF	TGTGCCAGTAGTATCACCAGGGATAGATTGAACACTGAAGCTTTCTTT
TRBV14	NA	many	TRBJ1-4	CASSHAAVEGEKLFF	TGTGCCAGCAGCCATGCCGCGGTGGAAGGTGAAAAACTGTTTTTT
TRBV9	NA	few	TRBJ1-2	CASKGGPNYGYTF	TGTGCCAGCAAGGGGGGCCCAAACTATGGCTACACCTTC
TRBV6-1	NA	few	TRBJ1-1	CASKRGTMNTEAFF	TGTGCCTCAAAAAGGGGCACGATGAACACTGAAGCTTTCTTT
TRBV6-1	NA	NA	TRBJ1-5	CASSPLKHQPQHF	TGTGCCAGCAGCCCTTTGAAGCATCAGCCCCAGCATTTT
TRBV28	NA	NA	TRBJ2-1	CASSLVGGRNEQFF	TGTGCCAGCAGTTTAGTGGGGGGGCGGAATGAGCAGTTCTTC
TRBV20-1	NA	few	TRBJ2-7	CSAYRVSYEQYF	TGCAGTGCTTACAGGGTCTCCTACGAGCAGTACTTC
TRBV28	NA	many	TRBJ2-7	CASSSTGTHEQYF	TGTGCCAGCAGTTCAACCGGGACTCACGAGCAGTACTTC
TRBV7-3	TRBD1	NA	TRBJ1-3	CASSWTGTDSGNTIYF	TGTGCCAGCAGCTGGACAGGGACCGACTCTGGAAACACCATATATTTT
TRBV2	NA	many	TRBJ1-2	CASSEAPLGPANYGYTF	TGTGCCAGCAGTGAAGCACCTCTCGGGCCGGCTAACTATGGCTACACCTTC
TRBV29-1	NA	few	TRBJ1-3	CSVVFLESSGNTIYF	TGCAGCGTTGTCTTCCTCGAGAGCTCTGGAAACACCATATATTTT
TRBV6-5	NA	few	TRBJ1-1	CASSYSYMNTEAFF	TGTGCCAGCAGTTACTCGTACATGAACACTGAAGCTTTCTTT
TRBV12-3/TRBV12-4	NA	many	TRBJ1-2	CASSAGTYGYTF	TGTGCCAGCAGTGCTGGAACGTATGGCTACACCTTC
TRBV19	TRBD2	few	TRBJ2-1	CASSRGVAGGTYNEQFF	TGTGCCAGTAGTCGGGGGGTAGCGGGAGGAACCTACAATGAGCAGTTCTTC
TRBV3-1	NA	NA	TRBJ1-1	CASSSLRDYSNTEAFF	TGTGCCAGCAGCAGCCTCAGGGATTATTCGAACACTGAAGCTTTCTTT
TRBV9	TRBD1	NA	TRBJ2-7	CASSAGTGQSRPTYEQYF	TGTGCCAGCAGCGCCGGGACAGGCCAGTCTCGCCCTACCTACGAGCAGTACTTC
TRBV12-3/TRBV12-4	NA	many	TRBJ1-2	CASSPPTAYGYTF	TGTGCCAGCAGTCCGCCGACAGCCTATGGCTACACCTTC
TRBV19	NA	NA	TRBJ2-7	CASSSRLSPSYEQYF	TGTGCCAGTAGTAGCAGATTGTCTCCCTCCTACGAGCAGTACTTC
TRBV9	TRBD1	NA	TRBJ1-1	CASSVGTGPGNTEAFF	TGTGCCAGCAGCGTTGGGACAGGCCCAGGGAACACTGAAGCTTTCTTT
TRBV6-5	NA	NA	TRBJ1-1	CASSYSGGANTEAFF	TGTGCCAGCAGTTACTCCGGAGGGGCGAACACTGAAGCTTTCTTT
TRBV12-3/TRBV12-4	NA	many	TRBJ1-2	CASSLRGQGYTF	TGTGCCAGCAGTTTGCGGGGGCAGGGCTACACCTTC
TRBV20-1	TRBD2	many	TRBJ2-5	CSAVVLAGLQETQYF	TGCAGTGCTGTCGTGCTAGCGGGGCTACAAGAGACCCAGTACTTC
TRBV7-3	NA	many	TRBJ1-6	CASSSSGSSYNSPLHF	TGTGCCAGCAGCTCCAGTGGGAGCTCCTATAATTCACCCCTCCACTTT
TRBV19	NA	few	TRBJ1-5	CASRKDRDQPQHF	TGTGCCAGTAGGAAAGACAGAGATCAGCCCCAGCATTTT
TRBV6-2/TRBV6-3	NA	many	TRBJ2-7	CASHLARGTYEQYF	TGTGCAAGCCATCTAGCGAGGGGGACCTACGAGCAGTACTTC
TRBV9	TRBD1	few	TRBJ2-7	CASSGSGQEAQYF	TGTGCCAGCAGCGGGTCGGGACAGGAGGCGCAGTACTTC
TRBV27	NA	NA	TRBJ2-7	CASSSPAGLGYEQYF	TGTGCCAGCAGTTCTCCGGCCGGCCTCGGATACGAGCAGTACTTC
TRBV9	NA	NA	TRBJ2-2	CASSVGRGIGAGELFF	TGTGCCAGCAGCGTAGGGAGAGGGATCGGCGCCGGGGAGCTGTTTTTT
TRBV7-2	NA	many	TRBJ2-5	CASSTRLGEQETQYF	TGTGCCAGCAGCACCCGGCTAGGGGAACAAGAGACCCAGTACTTC
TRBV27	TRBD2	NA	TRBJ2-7	CASSLGTSAAYEQYF	TGTGCCAGCAGTCTAGGGACTAGCGCTGCCTACGAGCAGTACTTC
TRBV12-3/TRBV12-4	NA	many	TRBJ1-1	CASSFSWARGTEAFF	TGTGCCAGCAGTTTCTCGTGGGCCCGCGGCACTGAAGCTTTCTTT
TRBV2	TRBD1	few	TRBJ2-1	CASLPLGQGANEQFF	TGTGCCAGTCTACCTCTAGGACAGGGGGCCAATGAGCAGTTCTTC
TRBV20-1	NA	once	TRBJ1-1	CSARDLRTSNTEAFF	TGCAGTGCTAGAGATCTCCGGACGTCGAACACTGAAGCTTTCTTT